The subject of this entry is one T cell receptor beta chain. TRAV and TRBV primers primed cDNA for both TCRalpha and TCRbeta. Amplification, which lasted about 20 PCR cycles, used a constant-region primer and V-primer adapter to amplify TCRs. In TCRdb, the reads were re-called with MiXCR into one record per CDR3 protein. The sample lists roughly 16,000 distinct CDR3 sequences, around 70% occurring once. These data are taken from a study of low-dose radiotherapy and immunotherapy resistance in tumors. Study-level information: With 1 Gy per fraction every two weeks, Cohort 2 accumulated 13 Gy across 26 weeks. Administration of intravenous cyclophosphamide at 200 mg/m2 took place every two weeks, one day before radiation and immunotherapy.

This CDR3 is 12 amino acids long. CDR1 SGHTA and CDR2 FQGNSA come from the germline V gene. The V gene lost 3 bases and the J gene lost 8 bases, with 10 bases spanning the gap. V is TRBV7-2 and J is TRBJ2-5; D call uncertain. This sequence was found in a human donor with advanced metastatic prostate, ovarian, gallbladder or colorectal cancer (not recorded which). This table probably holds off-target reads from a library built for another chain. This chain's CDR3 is CASSFDLVTQYF. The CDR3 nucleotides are TGTGCCAGCAGCTTTGATCTCGTCACCCAGTACTTC.